What follows are 28 T cell receptor beta chains derived from one specimen sequenced in a study of technical replicates of blood from a handful of donors. TCRdb keeps only in-frame clones here, not all; method: immunoSEQ multiplex PCR. This repertoire shows about 70,000 clones, around 95% found once; its top ten account for roughly 0.25%. The sample taken for sequencing was T cells isolated from PBMCs. These receptor sequences come from a human donor in good health.

The chain employs TRBV5-1 and TRBJ1-1, with D tentatively TRBD1 (5 bases). V dropped 0 bases and J dropped 11 bases, with 11 bases sitting between them. Germline assignment: CDR1 SGHRS and CDR2 YFSETQ. The CDR3 totals 12 residues. The CDR3 DNA reads TGCGCCAGCAGCTTGGATCGAAGGGGTGCTTTCTTT. This encodes CASSLDRRGAFF.

The gene calls are TRBV6-6 and TRBJ1-5; D gene uncertain. V was shortened by 2 bases and J by 0 bases, with 8 bases between the two germline ends. The CDR3 runs 15 residues. Germline V gene lookup returns CDR1 MNHNY and CDR2 SVGAGI (reference sequence). The CDR3 spells CASSYPISSNQPQHF. The CDR3 DNA is TGTGCCAGCAGTTACCCCATTAGTAGCAATCAGCCCCAGCATTTT.

The gene calls are TRBV5-6 and TRBJ1-4; 8 nucleotides align to TRBD1. The V gene's germline CDR1 is SGHDT and CDR2 YYEEEE. The CDR3 is 14 residues long. Trimming cost V 6 bases and J 7 bases; bases outside gene matches: 8. CDR3 bases: TGTGCCAGCATTCGACAGGGGTTGACTGAAAAACTGTTTTTT. This codes for CASIRQGLTEKLFF.

The J gene is TRBJ1-5, the V gene TRBV5-1, with D tentatively TRBD1 (5 bases). The V end lost 7 bases, the J end lost 4 bases, and 9 bases lay between the germline ends. CDR1 is SGHRS, CDR2 YFSETQ, per germline. CDR3 length equals 12 residues. The CDR3 loop reads CASQAGNQPQHF. CDR3 coding DNA: TGCGCCAGCCAGGCAGGGAATCAGCCCCAGCATTTT.

This chain uses TRBV6-1 with TRBJ2-7; 11 bases match TRBD2. CDR3 length equals 14 residues. In germline, CDR1 is MNHNS, CDR2 SASEGT. This chain's CDR3 is CVSYPGTSGHEQYF. The DNA of the CDR3 is TGTGTAAGTTATCCCGGGACTAGCGGCCACGAGCAGTACTTC.

The rearrangement uses TRBV9 and TRBJ2-7; TRBD2 is a possible D gene (6 bases). This CDR3 region has 15 residues. V was pared by 0 bases and J by 1 base, with 11 bases between. Germline values: CDR1 SGDLS, CDR2 YYNGEE. CDR3 protein: CASSVGDWESYEQYF. In DNA form, the CDR3 reads TGTGCCAGCAGCGTAGGGGACTGGGAGTCCTACGAGCAGTACTTC.

This chain links TRBV29-1 with TRBJ2-7; TRBD2 agrees at 7 bases. CDR3 length: 13 amino acids. The germline V gene encodes CDR1 SQVTM and CDR2 ANQGSEA. J was trimmed by 4 bases and V by 4 bases; bases with no gene match: 7. CDR3 coding DNA: TGCAGCGTTGTTTGGCGGGAGCAGTACGAGCAGTACTTC. Translation: CSVVWREQYEQYF.

V gene TRBV27 combines with J gene TRBJ2-3; tentatively, D is TRBD1 (6 bases). The V end lost 7 bases, the J end lost 0 bases, and 8 bases lay between the germline ends. This CDR3 spans 13 amino acids. The V gene's germline CDR1 is MNHEY and CDR2 SMNVEV (reference sequence). CDR3 coding DNA: TGTGCCAGCAAAACAGGGAGCACAGATACGCAGTATTTT. It specifies CASKTGSTDTQYF.

The gene calls are TRBV27 and TRBJ1-2; D possibly corresponds to TRBD1 (6 bases). The CDR3 extends over 16 amino acids. The germline V gene encodes CDR1 MNHEY and CDR2 SMNVEV (reference sequence). Between the trimmed V and J ends, which lost 5 bases and 4 bases, there was a span of 20 bases. The CDR3 DNA sequence: TGTGCCAGCAGTCTGCGGGGGGCCTTGGAGGTCTATGGCTACACCTTC. Translated, it gives CASSLRGALEVYGYTF.

The chain carries TRBV28 and TRBJ2-7; a weak D match, TRBD1 (5 bases). V lost 4 bases, J lost 3 bases, and 16 bases lay in between. The CDR3 is 15 amino acids. The germline V gene encodes CDR1 MDHEN and CDR2 SYDVKM. CDR3 protein: CASSWGPIRDYEQYF. The CDR3 region has the DNA TGTGCCAGCAGTTGGGGCCCGATCCGCGACTACGAGCAGTACTTC.

The J gene is TRBJ1-6, the V gene TRBV4-1; TRBD1 might be the D (6 bases). V lost 3 bases and J 7 bases, leaving 13 bases between the germline ends. Germline values: CDR1 MGHRA, CDR2 YSYEKL. This CDR3 spans 15 amino acids. The CDR3: CASSHAPRGNSPLHF. For the CDR3, the DNA is TGCGCCAGCAGCCACGCGCCCAGGGGAAATTCACCCCTCCACTTT.

The chain is built from TRBV7-9 and TRBJ1-1; 12 bases agree with TRBD1. This CDR3 is 19 amino acids long. The germline gives CDR1 SEHNR, CDR2 FQNEAQ (reference sequence). V lost 0 bases to trimming and J lost 4 bases; unmatched junction nucleotides: 12. The CDR3 nucleotides read TGTGCCAGCAGCTTAGCACATGGGGGGACAGGGGGCCTCGGCACTGAAGCTTTCTTT. This gives the protein CASSLAHGGTGGLGTEAFF.

The chain is built from TRBV2 and TRBJ1-6; 12 positions match TRBD1. Germline trimming cut 5 bases from V and 10 bases from J; bases unmatched to any gene: 3. This CDR3 is built from 14 residues. Germline V gene data show CDR1 as SNHLY and CDR2 as FYNNEI. The chain's CDR3 is CASSPGTGGSPLHF. In DNA, the CDR3 is TGTGCCAGCAGTCCCGGGACAGGGGGCTCACCCCTCCACTTT.

The rearrangement uses TRBV7-9 and TRBJ2-1; 9 nucleotides match TRBD2. V lost 1 base and J lost 2; bases outside the gene matches: 9. The CDR3 is made up of 18 amino acids. Looked up from germline, CDR1 is SEHNR and CDR2 is FQNEAQ (reference sequence). The CDR3 DNA follows: TGTGCCAGCAGCTTAGTGGGAGTGGCGGGAGGGACCTACAATGAGCAGTTCTTC. It codes for CASSLVGVAGGTYNEQFF.

The chain is built from TRBV18 and TRBJ1-1; D may be TRBD1 (5 bases). Between the trimmed V and J ends, which lost 3 bases and 4 bases, there was a span of 9 bases. Germline values: CDR1 KGHSH, CDR2 LQKENI. CDR3 size: 13 residues. The CDR3 loop reads CASSPTGGTEAFF. As DNA, the CDR3 is TGTGCCAGCTCACCCACCGGGGGCACTGAAGCTTTCTTT.

In this sample, this clone turned up once. This chain connects TRBV27 to TRBJ2-3; 8 nucleotides line up with TRBD1. The CDR3 has 15 residues. Germline CDR1 is MNHEY and CDR2 is SMNVEV (reference sequence). V lost 5 bases to trimming and J lost 2 bases; unmatched junction nucleotides: 6. The CDR3 region has the DNA TGTGCCAGCAGTCCACAGGACAGGGTCACAGATACGCAGTATTTT. Translation gives CASSPQDRVTDTQYF.

J is TRBJ2-6 and V is TRBV5-6; TRBD2 is a possible D gene (6 bases). Germline V CDR1 and CDR2: SGHDT, YYEEEE. The CDR3 sequence is 16 residues long. V lost 0 bases and J 0 bases, leaving 7 bases between the germline ends. The CDR3 DNA is TGTGCCAGCAGCTTGGTCGGGGGCTCTGGGGCCAACGTCCTGACTTTC. Encoded protein: CASSLVGGSGANVLTF.

A single count supports this clone. The chain carries TRBV11-2 and TRBJ1-6; D might be TRBD1 (5 bases). The V and J ends lost 0 bases and 7 bases respectively, with 10 bases between them. The CDR3 length is 15 residues. Germline-derived CDR1 and CDR2 are SGHAT and FQNNGV. CDR3 sequence reads: CASSLDGAVNSPLHF. The CDR3 DNA follows: TGTGCCAGCAGCTTAGATGGGGCAGTCAATTCACCCCTCCACTTT.

V usage is TRBV19 and J usage is TRBJ1-4; D is ambiguous. CDR3 length: 15 amino acids. Deletions cut 1 base from V and 7 bases from J, with 13 bases between. CDR1 LNHDA and CDR2 SQIVND come from the germline V gene (reference sequence). Written as DNA, the CDR3 is TGTGCCAGTAGTATAGGCCAGGTTTGGCGTGAAAAACTGTTTTTT. Translation gives CASSIGQVWREKLFF.

The chain is built from TRBV27 and TRBJ1-5, with a possible D match to TRBD1 (5 bases). The ends were cut back, 6 bases at V and 4 bases at J, with 13 bases in the middle. This CDR3 is 14 amino acids long. CDR1 and CDR2 (germline): MNHEY, SMNVEV (reference sequence). The CDR3 nucleotides are TGTGCCAGCAGCCGTTATCAGGGTAATCAGCCCCAGCATTTT. Translating it yields CASSRYQGNQPQHF.

J is TRBJ2-2 and V is TRBV12-5, with TRBD1 identical over 9 bases. Per the germline V gene, CDR1 is LGHNT and CDR2 is FRNRAP. The CDR3 is 17 amino acids. V lost 4 bases to trimming and J lost 6 bases; unmatched junction nucleotides: 12. The CDR3: CASGWILQGAGAGELFF. DNA of the CDR3: TGTGCTAGTGGTTGGATTCTACAGGGGGCTGGCGCCGGGGAGCTGTTTTTT.

V is TRBV2 and J is TRBJ1-1; perhaps TRBD1 as D (6 bases). The CDR3 is 13 amino acids. Per the germline V gene, CDR1 is SNHLY and CDR2 is FYNNEI. V lost 6 bases to trimming and J lost 0 bases, with 8 bases between them. CDR3: CASRQGLNTEAFF. The CDR3 bases are TGTGCCAGCAGACAGGGTTTGAACACTGAAGCTTTCTTT.

The gene calls are TRBV7-9 and TRBJ1-2, with D possibly matching TRBD1 (6 bases). The CDR3 contains 15 residues. Germline V gives CDR1 SEHNR, CDR2 FQNEAQ (reference sequence). V lost 2 bases and J 1 base, leaving 11 bases between the germline ends. The CDR3 bases are TGTGCCAGCAGCTTAAGGACAGAATTTAACTATGGCTACACCTTC. Translated: CASSLRTEFNYGYTF.

This clone was recorded once. The V gene is TRBV7-9, the J gene TRBJ2-6; the D is unclear. The CDR3 extends over 15 amino acids. The V end lost 5 bases, the J end lost 2 bases, and 10 bases lay between the germline ends. Germline V gene sequence: CDR1 SEHNR, CDR2 FQNEAQ (reference sequence). Here the CDR3 reads CASSLVAAGANVLTF. DNA for the CDR3: TGTGCCAGCAGCCTAGTGGCAGCTGGGGCCAACGTCCTGACTTTC. Full variable domain (missing parts from reference TRBV7-9 and TRBJ2-6): DTGVSQNPRHKITKRGQNVTFRCDPISEHNRLYWYRQTLGQGPEFLTYFQNEAQLEKSRLLSDRFSAERPKGSFSTLEIQRTEQGDSAMYLCASSLVAAGANVLTFGAGSRLTVL.

The gene calls are TRBV5-1 and TRBJ1-2; 9 nucleotides align to TRBD1. This CDR3 region has 15 residues. CDR1 and CDR2 from the germline V gene are SGHRS and YFSETQ. Trimming at V came to 4 bases and at J to 2 bases, leaving 6 bases not matched to a gene. The CDR3 nucleotides are TGCGCCAGCAGCCCGGGGACAGGGACCAACTATGGCTACACCTTC. Protein: CASSPGTGTNYGYTF.

This chain joins TRBV5-4 and TRBJ1-3; 10 nucleotides match TRBD1. This CDR3 comprises 17 residues. Germline CDR1 is SGHNT and CDR2 is YYREEE (reference sequence). The V and J ends lost 0 bases and 1 base, in that order; junction bases with no gene match: 4. CDR3 region: CASSLVPGQGSGNTIYF. Here the CDR3 DNA reads TGTGCCAGCAGCTTGGTCCCGGGACAGGGGTCTGGAAACACCATATATTTT. Full variable domain (outside the CDR3, taken from reference TRBV5-4 and TRBJ1-3): ETGVTQSPTHLIKTRGQQVTLRCSSQSGHNTVSWYQQALGQGPQFIFQYYREEENGRGNFPPRFSGLQFPNYSSELNVNALELDDSALYLCASSLVPGQGSGNTIYFGEGSWLTVV.

The sample holds a few counts of this clone. This rearrangement joins TRBV28 to TRBJ2-1; 9 nucleotides agree with TRBD1. J was trimmed by 4 bases and V by 8 bases; bases with no gene match: 6. The CDR3 totals 14 residues. Germline-derived CDR1 and CDR2 are MDHEN and SYDVKM. The CDR3 DNA is TGTGCCAGCCAGGGACAGGGCGCATACAATGAGCAGTTCTTC. It is translated as CASQGQGAYNEQFF. Supplemented by reference TRBV28 and TRBJ2-1, the full variable domain reads DVKVTQSSRYLVKRTGEKVFLECVQDMDHENMFWYRQDPGLGLRLIYFSYDVKMKEKGDIPEGYSVSREKKERFSLILESASTNQTSMYLCASQGQGAYNEQFFGPGTRLTVL.

The V gene is TRBV4-1, the J gene TRBJ1-5; the match to TRBD1 covers 12 bases. Germline V lookup: CDR1 MGHRA, CDR2 YSYEKL. After removal of 1 base from V and 7 bases from J, the junction contained 5 bases not matched to a gene. This CDR3 has 16 amino acids. In DNA, the CDR3 is TGCGCCAGCAGCCAAGGGGACAGGGGGCCGGAACAGCCCCAGCATTTT. Its protein product is CASSQGDRGPEQPQHF.